Listed below are T cell receptor beta chains from one sample, sequenced in a study of tumor-infiltrating lymphocytes in primary liver carcinoma. TCRdb called the multiplex PCR reads again in MiXCR, with one record for every CDR3 protein. The table lists hundreds of thousands of distinct CDR3 sequences, about 60% of them singletons. Material for sequencing was peripheral blood. These receptors all come from a man aged 35 to 55 with primary liver carcinoma and hepatitis B virus infection. Each CDR3 is given with its conserved first and last residue. D genes are given only for firm matches. Rows give clone size only sometimes, using once, few, many, or a class for an expanded clone.

d_call | clone_size | j_call | v_call | cdr3_nt | cdr3_aa
. | . | TRBJ2-3 | TRBV29-1 | TGCAGCATATCCAAGTCCCAGGGTTGGACAGATGCGCAGTATTTT | CSISKSQGWTDAQYF
TRBD2 | . | TRBJ2-5 | TRBV6-5 | TGTGCCAGCAGCCCCGTGGGAGGGCTAGAGACCCAGTACTTC | CASSPVGGLETQYF
. | . | TRBJ1-1 | TRBV25-1 | TGTGCCAGTAGTGGGTGGGAGCACACTGAAGCTTTCTTT | CASSGWEHTEAFF
. | once | TRBJ1-4 | TRBV6-1 | TGTGCCAGCAGTGTCCGCAGGGGCAGCGAAAAACTGTTTTTT | CASSVRRGSEKLFF
. | . | TRBJ1-2 | TRBV12-3/TRBV12-4 | TGTGCCAGCAGTTTAATTTTCGGGGGCTACATCTTC | CASSLIFGGYIF
TRBD1 | . | TRBJ2-7 | TRBV11-3 | TGTGCCAGCAGCCCCCGGACAGGAACAGGATCCTACGAGGAATACTTC | CASSPRTGTGSYEEYF
TRBD2 | . | TRBJ2-7 | TRBV4-2 | TGTGCCAGCAGCCCGCGGGGGTTAGGGTCCTACGAGCAGTACTTC | CASSPRGLGSYEQYF
. | . | TRBJ1-3 | TRBV10-3 | TGTACCATCTCTCACGCTTTAGGGGGAAACACCATATATTTT | CTISHALGGNTIYF
TRBD2 | . | TRBJ2-3 | TRBV29-1 | TGCAGCTTAAAGTGGGAGGGACTAGAAGATACGCAGTATTTT | CSLKWEGLEDTQYF
. | many | TRBJ2-5 | TRBV11-1 | TGTGCCAGCAGTTACTTCGACAGCCAAGAGACCCAGTACTTC | CASSYFDSQETQYF
. | . | TRBJ1-2 | TRBV12-3/TRBV12-4 | TGTGCCAGGAGTTTAGGACTCGGGGGGACTTCTTCAACTAACTATGGCTACACCTTC | CARSLGLGGTSSTNYGYTF
TRBD2 | . | TRBJ2-1 | TRBV28 | TGTGCCAGCAGTCTCCCTAGCGGGAGGGCCCTCAATGTGCAGTTCTTC | CASSLPSGRALNVQFF
TRBD2 | many | TRBJ2-3 | TRBV4-3 | TGCGCCAGCAGCCAAGCCCCAGCCGCGGGAGTACCAGATACGCAGTATTTT | CASSQAPAAGVPDTQYF
. | . | TRBJ2-3 | TRBV28 | TGTGCCAGCACCCAGGGGGCGGGAGGGGCAGATACGCAGTATTTT | CASTQGAGGADTQYF
. | many | TRBJ1-1 | TRBV6-1 | TGTGCCAGCAGACTTATGGGGGAGACTGAAGCTTTCTTT | CASRLMGETEAFF
. | many | TRBJ1-6 | TRBV5-4 | TGTGCCAGCAGCCACGATAATTCACCCCTCCACTTT | CASSHDNSPLHF
TRBD1 | . | TRBJ1-5 | TRBV12-3/TRBV12-4 | TGTGCCAGCAGTTTAGTAGGGGGACAGGGAAGTCGGCCCCAGCATTTT | CASSLVGGQGSRPQHF
. | . | TRBJ2-3 | TRBV10-3 | TGTGCCACCTCTAGGGACCTCACAGATACGCAGTATTTT | CATSRDLTDTQYF
. | once | TRBJ2-1 | TRBV6-6 | TGTGCCAGCAGGGAAGACGGGAGCTACAATGAGCGGTTCTTC | CASREDGSYNERFF
. | . | TRBJ2-6 | TRBV11-2 | TGTGTCAGCAGCCCTAACACAGGGATGCCTGGAGCCAACGTCCTGACTTTC | CVSSPNTGMPGANVLTF
TRBD1 | many | TRBJ1-1 | TRBV6-1 | TGTGCCAGCAGTCCCCGGACAGGCATAAACACTGAAGCTTTCTTT | CASSPRTGINTEAFF
. | . | TRBJ2-6 | TRBV7-3 | TGTGCCAACACCTACTCTGGGGCCAACGTCCTGACTTTC | CANTYSGANVLTF
TRBD1 | . | TRBJ1-1 | TRBV10-3 | TGTGCCATCAGGACAGGGGGGGTACGTAAGACTGTAGCTTTCTTT | CAIRTGGVRKTVAFF
. | many | TRBJ2-1 | TRBV29-1 | TGCAGCGTTGATGGGAGAGCTCAGACTGAGCAGTTCTTC | CSVDGRAQTEQFF
TRBD1 | many | TRBJ2-2 | TRBV6-6 | TGTGCCAGCAGTTCCTCCCCGGGACAGGGGCATGACACCGGGGAGCTGTTTTTT | CASSSSPGQGHDTGELFF
TRBD1 | . | TRBJ2-1 | TRBV4-1 | TGCGCCAGCAGCTCTCCCCCGGGACAGGGGGCCCGATACAATGAGCAGTTCTTC | CASSSPPGQGARYNEQFF
. | few | TRBJ2-3 | TRBV7-9 | TGTGCCAGCAGCTTAGCAGGGAACACAGATACGCAGTATTTT | CASSLAGNTDTQYF
. | once | TRBJ2-1 | TRBV11-1 | TGTGCCATCTCGGACGGCTTCTTGAGGGATGGGCAGTTCTTC | CAISDGFLRDGQFF
. | . | TRBJ1-2 | TRBV7-9 | TGTGCCAGCAGCCTCTCCACAGGAGACTATGGCTACACCTTC | CASSLSTGDYGYTF
TRBD2 | . | TRBJ2-3 | TRBV7-8 | TGTGCCAGCAGATCGACTAGCGGAAGGACGGGAGATACGCAGTATTTT | CASRSTSGRTGDTQYF
. | . | TRBJ2-6 | TRBV7-9 | TGTGCCCGCGGGACAGCGAACTCTGGGGCCAACGTCCTGACTTTC | CARGTANSGANVLTF
. | many | TRBJ2-1 | TRBV4-1 | TGCGCCAGCAGCCCCCTGAGGGTAGTCCGCTCCTACAATGAGCAGTTCTTC | CASSPLRVVRSYNEQFF
. | many | TRBJ2-5 | TRBV10-3 | TGTGCCATCAGTGAGTCAGCGCTTGAGACCCAGTACTTC | CAISESALETQYF
. | many | TRBJ2-7 | TRBV12-3/TRBV12-4 | TGTGCCAGCAGTCCCCCCGTGGGCGAGCAGTACTTC | CASSPPVGEQYF
. | . | TRBJ2-1 | TRBV9 | TGTGCCAGCGCCCCGGGGTATAGCGGAGCAGGTGAGCAGTTCTTC | CASAPGYSGAGEQFF
TRBD2 | . | TRBJ2-3 | TRBV28 | TGTGCCACCCGGGGGGAAGTGACAGATACGCAGTATTTT | CATRGEVTDTQYF
. | . | TRBJ2-7 | TRBV6-5 | TGTGTCAGCAGTTATGGATCAGGGACAAGCTCCTACGAGCAATACTTC | CVSSYGSGTSSYEQYF
TRBD1 | few | TRBJ1-1 | TRBV5-6 | TGTGCCAGCAGCCCCAGGGACAGGGGGAGGGACACTGAAGCTTTCTTT | CASSPRDRGRDTEAFF
TRBD2 | once | TRBJ2-5 | TRBV5-1 | TGCGCCAGCGGCCCAATCGGGACTACCCCAGAGACCCAGTACTTC | CASGPIGTTPETQYF
. | . | TRBJ1-1 | TRBV5-1 | TGCGCCAGCAGCCGAGACAGTGACGCTGAAGCTTTCTTT | CASSRDSDAEAFF
TRBD1 | . | TRBJ2-1 | TRBV11-3 | TGTGCCAGCAGCTTAGATGAGGGGGACAGGGGTACCTACAATAGGCAGTTCTTC | CASSLDEGDRGTYNRQFF
. | once | TRBJ1-1 | TRBV29-1 | TGCAGTGTTACCGAGAACACTGAAGCTTTCTTT | CSVTENTEAFF
. | many | TRBJ2-5 | TRBV29-1 | TGCAGCGTTGATGGAGGACCCGGGGGCCAAGAGACCCAGTACTTC | CSVDGGPGGQETQYF
. | . | TRBJ2-3 | TRBV30 | TGTGCCTGGAGTTCTAGCATGGGCACAGATACGCAGTATTTT | CAWSSSMGTDTQYF
. | . | TRBJ1-1 | TRBV7-9 | TGTGCCAGCAGCCCCGGAGCGGCAGAGGTTACTGAAGCTTTCTTT | CASSPGAAEVTEAFF
. | many | TRBJ2-7 | TRBV14 | TGTGCCAGCAGCCAGTTGACGGAGTACTACGAGCAGTACTTC | CASSQLTEYYEQYF
. | . | TRBJ2-3 | TRBV6-1 | TGTGCCAACAGTGATGTCCGGGCAGATACGCAGTATTTT | CANSDVRADTQYF
TRBD1 | few | TRBJ2-2 | TRBV12-3/TRBV12-4 | TGTGCCAGCAGTCCGAGGACAGGGCCCGGGGAGCTGTTTTTT | CASSPRTGPGELFF
. | . | TRBJ2-2 | TRBV10-2 | TGCGCCAGCAGTGAGTATAGGTACATCGGGGAGCTGTTTTTT | CASSEYRYIGELFF
TRBD1 | . | TRBJ1-2 | TRBV6-5 | TGTGCCAGTAGTCACTCGACAGGGGCCACCCAGGGCGGCTACACCTTC | CASSHSTGATQGGYTF
. | . | TRBJ2-5 | TRBV24-1 | TGTGCCACCAGTGACCCCCGGCGGGGCGGAGAGACCCAGTACTTC | CATSDPRRGGETQYF
. | many | TRBJ1-1 | TRBV7-8 | TGTGCCAGCAGCTTAGAGCAGAGCCGAGGGGCTTTCTTT | CASSLEQSRGAFF
. | many | TRBJ2-3 | TRBV28 | TGTGCCAGCTCTAAGACAGTGCTGACAGATACGCAGTATTTT | CASSKTVLTDTQYF
. | . | TRBJ2-1 | TRBV11-3 | TGTGACAGTTCCACCGGCCCGATAGGGAATGAGCAGTTCTTC | CDSSTGPIGNEQFF
. | . | TRBJ2-7 | TRBV12-3/TRBV12-4 | TGTGCCAGCACTTCGGGTCCTATGAGCTCCTACGAGCAATACTTC | CASTSGPMSSYEQYF
. | . | TRBJ1-6 | TRBV5-4 | TGTGCCAGGAGCTTAGGCGCTAATAATTCACCCCTCCACTTT | CARSLGANNSPLHF